Listed below are T cell receptor beta chains from one sample, sequenced in a study of T-cell memory formation after mild COVID-19. One entry per CDR3 protein results from TCRdb running MiXCR on the 5' RACE reads. This table has more than 300,000 distinct CDR3 sequences, 20% to 25% appearing once. Source material: PBMCs or a T cell subset sorted from them (not recorded which). These receptors all come from a young man who had mild COVID-19 (a few samples of this study predate the infection). Cell type and time point are not known. Each CDR3 is given with its conserved first and last residue. The order of the fields is D gene, clone size, V gene, J gene, CDR3 DNA, CDR3 protein. The D gene is left open where the match is weak. Clone size, where shown, is once, few, many, or a class for clones that have expanded.

-,-,TRBV29-1,TRBJ1-1,TGCAGCGCCGAACGACAGAGGAACACTGAAGCTTTCTTT,CSAERQRNTEAFF
TRBD2,many,TRBV20-1,TRBJ2-2,TGCAGTGCCTCTCTAGCGGGGGGGTTCACCGGGGAGCTGTTTTTT,CSASLAGGFTGELFF
-,-,TRBV27,TRBJ2-5,TGTGCCAGCAGTTTATCGTACGCGGGAGAGACCCAGTACTTC,CASSLSYAGETQYF
TRBD1,few,TRBV12-3/TRBV12-4,TRBJ1-1,TGTGCCAGCAGTTTCACACAGGGGGCTTTCTTT,CASSFTQGAFF
-,few,TRBV3-1,TRBJ1-5,TGTGCCAGCAGCCATATTAATCAGCCCCAGCATTTT,CASSHINQPQHF
-,-,TRBV3-1,TRBJ2-1,TGTGCCAGCGGCAGGGGAGCCGGCTCCTACAATGAGCAGTTCTTC,CASGRGAGSYNEQFF
-,few,TRBV6-2/TRBV6-3,TRBJ2-7,TGTGCCAGCAGTTACCCATTCGGACTACGAAGCACCTACGAGCAGTACTTC,CASSYPFGLRSTYEQYF
TRBD1,-,TRBV20-1,TRBJ1-2,TGCAGTGCTAGAAGCCTGAGGGGACAGGGATTGCGAGGCTACACCTTC,CSARSLRGQGLRGYTF
TRBD1,many,TRBV5-4,TRBJ2-5,TGTGCCAGCAGCTTACAGGGGGCCCAAGAGACCCAGTACTTC,CASSLQGAQETQYF
-,few,TRBV7-9,TRBJ1-5,TGTGCCAGCAGCTTAGGCAGAGCACAGCCCCAGCATTTT,CASSLGRAQPQHF
-,few,TRBV12-3/TRBV12-4,TRBJ1-2,TGTGCCAGCAGTTTATCCGGCACCACTAACTATGGCTACACCTTC,CASSLSGTTNYGYTF
-,-,TRBV28,TRBJ1-6,TGTGCCAGCAACTCCCGGGGCCCCAAGAATTCACCCCTCCACTTT,CASNSRGPKNSPLHF
-,-,TRBV2,TRBJ2-3,TGTGCCAGCAATACGCAGTATTTT,CASNTQYF
-,-,TRBV2,TRBJ2-5,TGTGCCAGACGAGAGGACAGCCGTCAAGAGACCCAGTACTTC,CARREDSRQETQYF
-,-,TRBV20-1,TRBJ2-7,TGCAGTGCCCCGGGGTACTACGAGCAGTACTTC,CSAPGYYEQYF